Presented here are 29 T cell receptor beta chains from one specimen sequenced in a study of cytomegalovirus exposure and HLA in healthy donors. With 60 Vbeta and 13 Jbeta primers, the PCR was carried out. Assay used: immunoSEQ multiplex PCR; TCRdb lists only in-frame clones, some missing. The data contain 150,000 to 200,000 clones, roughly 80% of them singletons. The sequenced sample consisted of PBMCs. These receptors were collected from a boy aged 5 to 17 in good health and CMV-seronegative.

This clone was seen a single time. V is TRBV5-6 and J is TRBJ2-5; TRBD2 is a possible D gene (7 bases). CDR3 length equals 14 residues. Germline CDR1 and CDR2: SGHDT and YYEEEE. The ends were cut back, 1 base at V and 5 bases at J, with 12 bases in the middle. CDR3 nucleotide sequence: TGTGCCAGCAGCTTGTCGGGGGGCGGGGAGACCCAGTACTTC. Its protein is CASSLSGGGETQYF. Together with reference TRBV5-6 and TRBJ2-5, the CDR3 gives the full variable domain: DAGVTQSPTHLIKTRGQQVTLRCSPKSGHDTVSWYQQALGQGPQFIFQYYEEEERQRGNFPDRFSGHQFPNYSSELNVNALLLGDSALYLCASSLSGGGETQYFGPGTRLLVL.

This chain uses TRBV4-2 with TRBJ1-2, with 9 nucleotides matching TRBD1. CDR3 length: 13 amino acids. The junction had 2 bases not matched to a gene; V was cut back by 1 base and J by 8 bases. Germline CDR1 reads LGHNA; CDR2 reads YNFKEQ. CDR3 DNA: TGTGCCAGCAGCCAAGTGACAGGGGGGGGCTACACCTTC. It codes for CASSQVTGGGYTF.

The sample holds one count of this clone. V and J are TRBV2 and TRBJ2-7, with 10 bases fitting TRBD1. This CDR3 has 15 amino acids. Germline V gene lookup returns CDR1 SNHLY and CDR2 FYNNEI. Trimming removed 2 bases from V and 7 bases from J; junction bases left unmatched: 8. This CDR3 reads CASSEIGQGVGEQYF. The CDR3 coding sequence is TGTGCCAGCAGTGAAATTGGACAGGGGGTAGGGGAGCAGTACTTC.

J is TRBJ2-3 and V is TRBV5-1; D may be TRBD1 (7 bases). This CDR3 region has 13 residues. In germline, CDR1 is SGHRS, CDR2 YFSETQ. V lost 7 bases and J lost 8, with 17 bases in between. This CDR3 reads CASRDREVSTQYF. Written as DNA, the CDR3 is TGCGCCAGCCGCGACAGGGAGGTTAGTACGCAGTATTTT.

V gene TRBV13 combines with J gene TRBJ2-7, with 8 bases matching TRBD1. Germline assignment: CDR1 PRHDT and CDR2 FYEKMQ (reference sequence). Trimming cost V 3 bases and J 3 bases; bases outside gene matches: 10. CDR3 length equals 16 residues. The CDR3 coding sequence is TGTGCCAGCAGCTTCTATCAGACAGGGGACGGCTACGAGCAGTACTTC. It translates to CASSFYQTGDGYEQYF.

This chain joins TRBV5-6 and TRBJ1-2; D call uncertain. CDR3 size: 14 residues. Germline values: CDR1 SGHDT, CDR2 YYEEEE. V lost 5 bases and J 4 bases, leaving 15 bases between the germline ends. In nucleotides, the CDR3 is TGTGCCAGCAGACCCCTCTTGGGCAGCTATGGCTACACCTTC. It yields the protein CASRPLLGSYGYTF.

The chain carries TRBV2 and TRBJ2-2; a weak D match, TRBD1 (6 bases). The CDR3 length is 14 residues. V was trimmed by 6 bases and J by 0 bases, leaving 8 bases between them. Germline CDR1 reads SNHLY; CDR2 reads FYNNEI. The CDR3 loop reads CASSGTSNTGELFF. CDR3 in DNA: TGTGCCAGCAGCGGGACATCGAACACCGGGGAGCTGTTTTTT.

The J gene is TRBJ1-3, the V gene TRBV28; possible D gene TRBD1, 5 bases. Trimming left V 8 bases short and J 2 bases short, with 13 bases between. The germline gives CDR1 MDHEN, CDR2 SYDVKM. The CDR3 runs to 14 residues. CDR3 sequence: CASDEQGTGNTIYF. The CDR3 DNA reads TGTGCCAGCGATGAGCAGGGAACTGGAAACACCATATATTTT.

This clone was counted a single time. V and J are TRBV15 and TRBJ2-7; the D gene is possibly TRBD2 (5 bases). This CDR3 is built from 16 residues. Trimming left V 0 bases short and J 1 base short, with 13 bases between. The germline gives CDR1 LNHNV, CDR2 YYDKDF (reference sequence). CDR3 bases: TGTGCCACCAGCAGAGATCGGGCTAGCCCTTCCTACGAGCAGTACTTC. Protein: CATSRDRASPSYEQYF.

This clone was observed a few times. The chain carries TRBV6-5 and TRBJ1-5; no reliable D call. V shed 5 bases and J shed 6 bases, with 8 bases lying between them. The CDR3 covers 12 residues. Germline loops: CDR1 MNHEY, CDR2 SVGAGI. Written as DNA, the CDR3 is TGTGCCAGCAGTGATGAGGTTCAGCCCCAGCATTTT. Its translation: CASSDEVQPQHF.

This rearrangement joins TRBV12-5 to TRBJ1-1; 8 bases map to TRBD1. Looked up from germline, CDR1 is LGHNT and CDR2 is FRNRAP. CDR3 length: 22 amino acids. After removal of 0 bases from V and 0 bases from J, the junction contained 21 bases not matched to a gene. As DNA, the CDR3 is TGTGCTAGTGGTTTGGTAACGGGTAGCAGGGGGCTAACCTCGGGGTTGAACACTGAAGCTTTCTTT. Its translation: CASGLVTGSRGLTSGLNTEAFF.

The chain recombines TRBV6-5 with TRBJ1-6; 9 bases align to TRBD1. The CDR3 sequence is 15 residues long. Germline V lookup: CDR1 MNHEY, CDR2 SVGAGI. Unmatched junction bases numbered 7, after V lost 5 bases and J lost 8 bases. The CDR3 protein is CASSGHRGLDSPLHF. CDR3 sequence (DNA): TGTGCCAGCAGTGGACACAGGGGGCTGGATTCACCCCTCCACTTT.

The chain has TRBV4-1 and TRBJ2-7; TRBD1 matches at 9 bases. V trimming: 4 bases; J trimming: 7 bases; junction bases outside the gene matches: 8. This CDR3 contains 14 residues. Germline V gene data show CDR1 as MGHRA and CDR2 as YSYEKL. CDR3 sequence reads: CASSRTGDREEQYF. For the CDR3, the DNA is TGCGCCAGCAGCCGGACGGGGGACAGGGAAGAGCAGTACTTC.

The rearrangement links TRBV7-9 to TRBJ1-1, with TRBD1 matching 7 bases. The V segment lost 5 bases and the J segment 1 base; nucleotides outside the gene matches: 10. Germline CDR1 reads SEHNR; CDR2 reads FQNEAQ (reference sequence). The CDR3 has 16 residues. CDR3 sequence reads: CASSQDLQGPNTEAFF. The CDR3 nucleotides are TGTGCCAGCAGCCAGGACTTACAGGGGCCGAACACTGAAGCTTTCTTT.

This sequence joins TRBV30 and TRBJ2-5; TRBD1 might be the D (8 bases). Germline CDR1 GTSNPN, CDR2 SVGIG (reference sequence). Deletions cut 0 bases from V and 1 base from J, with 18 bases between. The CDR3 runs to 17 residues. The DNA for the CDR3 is TGTGCCTGGAGTGTTGGGGGGGCAGGGGGCTTCCAAGAGACCCAGTACTTC. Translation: CAWSVGGAGGFQETQYF.

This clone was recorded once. CDR3 coding DNA: TGTGCCAGTAGTACACTACCGGGACAGCCTAATTATTTAGATGGCTACACCTTC. It encodes CASSTLPGQPNYLDGYTF. The chain links TRBV19 to TRBJ1-2, with 7 nucleotides matching TRBD1. This CDR3 is built from 18 residues. The J segment lost 6 bases and the V segment lost 4 bases, leaving 20 bases of the junction unmatched. Germline CDR1 is LNHDA and CDR2 is SQIVND (reference sequence).

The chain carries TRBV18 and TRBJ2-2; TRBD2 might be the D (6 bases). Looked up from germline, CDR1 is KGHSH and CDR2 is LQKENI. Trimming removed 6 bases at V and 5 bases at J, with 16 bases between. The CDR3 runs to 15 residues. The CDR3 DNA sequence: TGTGCCAGCTCCGCCGTGGCGGGGACGACCGGGGAGCTGTTTTTT. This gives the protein CASSAVAGTTGELFF.

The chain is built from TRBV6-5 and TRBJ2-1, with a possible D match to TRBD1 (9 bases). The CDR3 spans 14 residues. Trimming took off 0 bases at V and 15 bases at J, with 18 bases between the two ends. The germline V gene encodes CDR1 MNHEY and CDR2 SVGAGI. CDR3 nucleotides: TGTGCCAGCAGTTACTCTGGGACAGGGACTAGGCGGTTCTTC. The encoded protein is CASSYSGTGTRRFF.

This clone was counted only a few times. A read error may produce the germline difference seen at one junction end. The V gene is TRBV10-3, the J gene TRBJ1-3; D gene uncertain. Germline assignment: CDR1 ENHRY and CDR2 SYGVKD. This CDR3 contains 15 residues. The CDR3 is CAIRESTLTGNTIYF. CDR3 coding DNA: TGTGCCATCAGAGAGTCGACTTTAACAGGAAACACCATATATTTT.

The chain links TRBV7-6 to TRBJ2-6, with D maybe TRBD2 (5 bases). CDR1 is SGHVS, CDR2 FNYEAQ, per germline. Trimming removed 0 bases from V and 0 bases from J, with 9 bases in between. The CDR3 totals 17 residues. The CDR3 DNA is TGTGCCAGCAGCTTAGCCACGGGGAGCTCTGGGGCCAACGTCCTGACTTTC. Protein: CASSLATGSSGANVLTF.

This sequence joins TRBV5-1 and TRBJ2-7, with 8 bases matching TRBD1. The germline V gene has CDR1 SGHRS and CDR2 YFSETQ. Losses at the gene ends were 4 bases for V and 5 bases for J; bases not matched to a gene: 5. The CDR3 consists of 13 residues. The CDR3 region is CASSVGQVNEQYF. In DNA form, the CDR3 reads TGCGCCAGCAGCGTGGGACAGGTCAACGAGCAGTACTTC.

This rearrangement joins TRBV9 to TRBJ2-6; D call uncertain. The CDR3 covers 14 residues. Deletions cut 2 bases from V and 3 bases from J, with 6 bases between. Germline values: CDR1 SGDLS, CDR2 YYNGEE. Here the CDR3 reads CASSVGFGANVLTF. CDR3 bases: TGTGCCAGCAGCGTGGGCTTTGGGGCCAACGTCCTGACTTTC.

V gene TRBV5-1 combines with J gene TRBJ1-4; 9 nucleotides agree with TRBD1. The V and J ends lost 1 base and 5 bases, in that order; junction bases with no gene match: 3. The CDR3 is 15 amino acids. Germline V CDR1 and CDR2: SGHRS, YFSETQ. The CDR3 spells CASSLFTGGNEKLFF. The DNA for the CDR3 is TGCGCCAGCAGCTTGTTTACAGGGGGCAATGAAAAACTGTTTTTT.

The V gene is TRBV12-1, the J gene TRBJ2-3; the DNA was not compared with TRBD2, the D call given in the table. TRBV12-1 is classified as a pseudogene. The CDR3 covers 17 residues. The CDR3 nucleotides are TGTGCCAGCAGCGCCCTGGGGTGGGTAGCGGGAACAGATACGCAGTATTTT. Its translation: CASSALGWVAGTDTQYF.

The CDR3 sequence: CSARTGRDTEAFF. The CDR3 bases are TGCAGCGCAAGGACAGGGAGGGACACTGAAGCTTTCTTT. The J gene is TRBJ1-1, the V gene TRBV29-1; 8 nucleotides agree with TRBD1. The CDR3 is made up of 13 amino acids. Unmatched junction bases numbered 7, after V lost 7 bases and J lost 3 bases. Germline V gene data show CDR1 as SQVTM and CDR2 as ANQGSEA.

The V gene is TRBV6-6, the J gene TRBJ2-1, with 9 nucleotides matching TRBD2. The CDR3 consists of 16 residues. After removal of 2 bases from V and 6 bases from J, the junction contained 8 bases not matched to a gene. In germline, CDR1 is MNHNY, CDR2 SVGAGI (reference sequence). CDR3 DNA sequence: TGTGCCAGCAGTTACGGGGTAGCGGGAGCGGGCAATGAGCAGTTCTTC. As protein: CASSYGVAGAGNEQFF.

The CDR3 DNA sequence: TGCGCCAGCAGCCAAGGAAAAAGTTCAGGCTCTGGGGCCAACGTCCTGACTTTC. It yields the protein CASSQGKSSGSGANVLTF. The chain uses TRBV4-1 and TRBJ2-6, with unresolved D. The germline V gene has CDR1 MGHRA and CDR2 YSYEKL. Trimming removed 1 base at V and 0 bases at J, with 13 bases between. The CDR3 has 18 amino acids.

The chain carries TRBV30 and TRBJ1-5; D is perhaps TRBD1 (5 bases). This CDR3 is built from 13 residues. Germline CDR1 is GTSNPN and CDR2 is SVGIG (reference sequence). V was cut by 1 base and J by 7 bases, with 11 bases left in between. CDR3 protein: CAWSAGVSQPQHF. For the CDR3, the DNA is TGTGCCTGGAGTGCGGGGGTTTCGCAGCCCCAGCATTTT.

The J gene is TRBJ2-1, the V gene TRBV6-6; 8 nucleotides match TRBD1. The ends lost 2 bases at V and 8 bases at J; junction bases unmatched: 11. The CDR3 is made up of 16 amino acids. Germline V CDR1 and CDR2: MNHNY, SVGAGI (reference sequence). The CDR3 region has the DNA TGTGCCAGCAGTTACATTACCGGACAGGGTAGCGATGAGCAGTTCTTC. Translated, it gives CASSYITGQGSDEQFF.